One sample yielded the 29 T cell receptor beta chains listed below, sequenced in a study of CD8 T cells in ankylosing spondylitis. TCRdb called the 5' RACE reads again in MiXCR, with one record for every CDR3 protein. The table lists around 340,000 distinct CDR3 sequences, roughly 14% of them singletons. The specimen sequenced was blood, either unsorted or a sorted T cell fraction (not recorded which). These receptors all come from a male donor with ankylosing spondylitis or in good health (not recorded which).

The rearrangement uses TRBV5-1 and TRBJ2-5; D is unclear. V lost 0 bases and J 6 bases, leaving 12 bases between the germline ends. The CDR3 covers 14 residues. The germline gives CDR1 SGHRS, CDR2 YFSETQ. The CDR3 DNA follows: TGCGCCAGCAGCTTGGCCGGGTTTCAAAAGACCCAGTACTTC. Translating it yields CASSLAGFQKTQYF.

The sample holds a few counts of this clonotype. The chain recombines TRBV7-2 with TRBJ1-1; no clear D. CDR3 length: 15 residues. V was clipped by 1 base and J by 0 bases, with 9 bases between them. Germline loops: CDR1 SGHTA, CDR2 FQGNSA. The CDR3 sequence: CASSLDSSMNTEAFF. DNA of the CDR3: TGTGCCAGCAGCTTAGATTCCAGCATGAACACTGAAGCTTTCTTT. Complete variable domain (other parts from reference TRBV7-2 and TRBJ1-1): GAGVSQSPSNKVTEKGKDVELRCDPISGHTALYWYRQSLGQGLEFLIYFQGNSAPDKSGLPSDRFSAERTGGSVSTLTIQRTQQEDSAVYLCASSLDSSMNTEAFFGQGTRLTVV.

This clonotype came up a few times. The chain is built from TRBV6-2 or TRBV6-3 and TRBJ1-5; TRBD1 aligns across 8 bases. Trimming at V came to 5 bases and at J to 2 bases, leaving 11 bases not matched to a gene. The CDR3 sequence is 17 residues long. CDR1 and CDR2 (germline): MNHEY, SVGEGT. CDR3 sequence: CASSPMGQVVGNQPQHF. In nucleotides, the CDR3 is TGTGCCAGCAGTCCAATGGGACAGGTTGTTGGCAATCAGCCCCAGCATTTT.

This clonotype was recorded many times. The V gene is TRBV3-1, the J gene TRBJ1-2; D not certain. The V and J ends lost 1 base and 5 bases respectively, with 8 bases between them. Germline CDR1 LGHDT, CDR2 YNNKEL (reference sequence). The CDR3 contains 13 residues. The CDR3 sequence: CASSQGQAYGYTF. The CDR3 nucleotides read TGTGCCAGCAGCCAAGGGCAGGCTTATGGCTACACCTTC.

This clonotype has at least ten counts. This rearrangement joins TRBV4-1 to TRBJ2-1, with a tentative D call TRBD2 (6 bases). The CDR3 sequence is 15 residues long. V lost 0 bases, J lost 4 bases, and 10 bases lay in between. Germline CDR1 and CDR2: MGHRA and YSYEKL. The DNA for the CDR3 is TGCGCCAGCAGCCAAGATCTAGCGCGATACAATGAGCAGTTCTTC. Translated: CASSQDLARYNEQFF.

Written as DNA, the CDR3 is TGCGCCAGCAGTGGGGACATAGGTCGCTCTGGGGCCAACGTCCTGACTTTC. Its protein is CASSGDIGRSGANVLTF. The rearrangement joins TRBV5-1 to TRBJ2-6; the D gene is possibly TRBD1 (6 bases). The CDR3 sequence is 17 residues long. Germline CDR1 SGHRS, CDR2 YFSETQ. V was shortened by 5 bases and J by 0 bases, with 15 bases between the two germline ends.

This clonotype was counted at least ten times. The chain couples TRBV3-1 to TRBJ1-2; 8 positions agree with TRBD1. The germline CDR1 and CDR2 sequences are LGHDT and YNNKEL (reference sequence). CDR3 length: 12 amino acids. Losses at the gene ends were 6 bases for V and 8 bases for J; bases not matched to a gene: 5. This CDR3 is CASSQGAAGYTF. CDR3 bases: TGTGCCAGCAGTCAGGGGGCGGCCGGCTACACCTTC.

The chain uses TRBV28 and TRBJ2-7, with D hard to call. V was pared by 8 bases and J by 4 bases, with 15 bases between. This CDR3 is built from 13 residues. The germline V gene encodes CDR1 MDHEN and CDR2 SYDVKM. The CDR3 reads CASSLGLRYEQYF. CDR3 sequence (DNA): TGTGCCAGCTCATTGGGTCTGAGATACGAGCAGTACTTC.

This clonotype was detected only a few times. The CDR3 DNA is TGCGCCAGCAGCTTGGATAAGGGAAACTATGGCTACACCTTC. This gives the protein CASSLDKGNYGYTF. The chain couples TRBV5-1 to TRBJ1-2; D remains ambiguous. V shed 0 bases and J shed 2 bases, with 8 bases lying between them. The length of the CDR3 is 14 residues. CDR1 and CDR2 from the germline V gene are SGHRS and YFSETQ.

This clonotype has at least ten counts. This rearrangement joins TRBV5-1 to TRBJ1-1; D might be TRBD1 (5 bases). Trimming removed 0 bases from V and 1 base from J, with 13 bases in between. Germline loops: CDR1 SGHRS, CDR2 YFSETQ. The CDR3 is 16 residues long. The CDR3 DNA is TGCGCCAGCAGCTTGGCCAAAGGAGGGGCGAACACTGAAGCTTTCTTT. Amino acids: CASSLAKGGANTEAFF.

This clonotype has just a few counts. The chain couples TRBV20-1 to TRBJ2-7; D is perhaps TRBD1 (5 bases). Trimming shortened V by 3 bases and J by 2 bases, and 8 bases separated the two germline ends. CDR3 length equals 12 residues. The germline V gene has CDR1 DFQATT and CDR2 SNEGSKA (reference sequence). The CDR3 loop reads CSARTDTYEQYF. DNA of the CDR3: TGCAGTGCTAGGACAGATACCTACGAGCAGTACTTC.

The chain employs TRBV11-2 and TRBJ2-2; 7 bases align to TRBD1. CDR3 length: 14 amino acids. V trimming: 5 bases; J trimming: 13 bases; junction bases outside the gene matches: 13. From germline, CDR1 is SGHAT and CDR2 FQNNGV. As DNA, the CDR3 is TGTGCCAGCAGCCCCGACAGGGCGGCGTTAGGGCTGTTTTTT. This gives the protein CASSPDRAALGLFF. Filled out from reference TRBV11-2 and TRBJ2-2, the complete variable domain reads EAGVAQSPRYKIIEKRQSVAFWCNPISGHATLYWYQQILGQGPKLLIQFQNNGVVDDSQLPKDRFSAERLKGVDSTLKIQPAKLEDSAVYLCASSPDRAALGLFFGEGSRLTVL.

V usage is TRBV5-1 and J usage is TRBJ2-5, with 11 bases that match TRBD2. This CDR3 is built from 15 residues. V trimming: 5 bases; J trimming: 4 bases; junction bases outside the gene matches: 7. Germline CDR1 SGHRS, CDR2 YFSETQ. The CDR3 is CASRVGTSGGETQYF. The CDR3 region has the DNA TGCGCCAGCAGGGTAGGGACTAGCGGCGGAGAGACCCAGTACTTC.

This clonotype turned up a few times. This chain links TRBV2 with TRBJ1-2, with D uncertain. V dropped 7 bases and J dropped 3 bases, with 15 bases sitting between them. The CDR3 is 14 amino acids. The germline V gene has CDR1 SNHLY and CDR2 FYNNEI. This chain's CDR3 is CASNPPGGDYGYTF. CDR3 DNA sequence: TGTGCCAGCAATCCCCCAGGAGGAGACTATGGCTACACCTTC.

In its sample, this clonotype was seen a few times. This chain joins TRBV5-1 and TRBJ2-3, with a possible D match to TRBD1 (6 bases). The CDR3 is made up of 13 amino acids. The V end lost 5 bases, the J end lost 4 bases, and 11 bases lay between the germline ends. Germline V CDR1 and CDR2: SGHRS, YFSETQ. The CDR3 sequence is CASRSQGSDTQYF. CDR3 nucleotide sequence: TGCGCCAGCAGATCTCAGGGGTCAGATACGCAGTATTTT.

This chain joins TRBV29-1 and TRBJ2-5, with 8 bases aligning to TRBD1. The germline V gene has CDR1 SQVTM and CDR2 ANQGSEA. Losses at the gene ends were 7 bases for V and 5 bases for J; bases not matched to a gene: 3. The CDR3 contains 11 residues. This CDR3 is CSGYRGETQYF. CDR3 in DNA: TGCAGCGGCTACAGGGGGGAGACCCAGTACTTC.

This clonotype has just a few counts. The J gene is TRBJ2-1, the V gene TRBV11-2, with 15 bases aligning to TRBD2. J gave up 0 bases and V 5 bases, and 8 bases lay outside the gene matches. This CDR3 region has 19 residues. CDR1 is SGHAT, CDR2 FQNNGV, per germline. The CDR3 protein is CASSQVGLAGGHSYNEQFF. CDR3 in DNA: TGTGCCAGCAGCCAAGTGGGACTAGCGGGGGGCCACTCCTACAATGAGCAGTTCTTC.

This clonotype was seen only a few times. The V and J genes are TRBV5-1 and TRBJ2-3; TRBD2 is a possible D gene (5 bases). Germline values: CDR1 SGHRS, CDR2 YFSETQ. The CDR3 consists of 15 residues. The germline V and J ends were trimmed by 0 bases and 6 bases, with 14 bases remaining between them. CDR3: CASSLVTTKVDTQYF. CDR3 coding DNA: TGCGCCAGCAGCTTGGTGACTACTAAGGTGGATACGCAGTATTTT.

The genes are TRBV12-3 or TRBV12-4 and TRBJ2-1; D gene uncertain. Trimming removed 0 bases from V and 0 bases from J, with 9 bases in between. The CDR3 has 16 residues. The CDR3 nucleotides read TGTGCCAGCAGTTTAGCCCCGCGGAGCTCCTACAATGAGCAGTTCTTC. Amino acids: CASSLAPRSSYNEQFF.

V is TRBV12-3 or TRBV12-4 and J is TRBJ2-3; 10 bases are shared with TRBD2. CDR3 size: 14 residues. The J segment lost 8 bases and the V segment lost 2 bases, leaving 4 bases of the junction unmatched. CDR3 region: CASSLSAGGGTQYF. The CDR3 coding sequence is TGTGCCAGCAGTTTATCAGCGGGAGGGGGTACGCAGTATTTT.

This chain uses TRBV4-2 with TRBJ2-5, with TRBD2 matching over 10 bases. J gave up 5 bases and V 1 base, and 10 bases lay outside the gene matches. From germline, CDR1 is LGHNA and CDR2 YNFKEQ. The CDR3 sequence is 17 residues long. CDR3 DNA: TGTGCCAGCAGCCAAGGGGCTAGCGGGGGACCCGGGGAGACCCAGTACTTC. Its translation: CASSQGASGGPGETQYF.

This clonotype was found a few times. The genes are TRBV6-1 and TRBJ1-2; D not certain. Germline loops: CDR1 MNHNS, CDR2 SASEGT. The V gene lost 6 bases and the J gene lost 3 bases, with 14 bases spanning the gap. CDR3 length equals 14 residues. In DNA form, the CDR3 reads TGTGCCAGCAGCTGGGAAGAAAGGGACTATGGCTACACCTTC. The encoded protein is CASSWEERDYGYTF.

This clonotype came up a few times. V usage is TRBV7-9 and J usage is TRBJ1-2, with unresolved D. V dropped 1 base and J dropped 2 bases, with 11 bases sitting between them. Germline CDR1 SEHNR, CDR2 FQNEAQ (reference sequence). The CDR3 extends over 15 amino acids. CDR3 coding DNA: TGTGCCAGCAGCTTAGTTTTAGCCAGAAACTATGGCTACACCTTC. Amino acids: CASSLVLARNYGYTF.

This clonotype was seen more than once but under ten times. The genes are TRBV5-6 and TRBJ1-5; 10 bases align to TRBD1. With 4 bases clipped from V and 7 bases from J, the junction kept 11 bases outside the gene matches. Germline V CDR1 and CDR2: SGHDT, YYEEEE. The CDR3 is 16 amino acids. The CDR3 DNA reads as TGTGCCAGCAGCACGGCTCGGGACAGGGGCACCCAGCCCCAGCATTTT. Translated: CASSTARDRGTQPQHF.

The rearrangement links TRBV3-1 to TRBJ2-5; 8 bases are shared with TRBD2. V shed 3 bases, J shed 5 bases, and the junction held 8 bases outside the gene matches. CDR1 and CDR2 (germline): LGHDT, YNNKEL (reference sequence). The CDR3 loop spans 15 amino acids. CDR3 region: CASSHRGGSVETQYF. The CDR3 DNA is TGTGCCAGCAGCCACCGGGGGGGCTCAGTGGAGACCCAGTACTTC.

This clonotype was detected ten times or more. This chain uses TRBV5-1 with TRBJ2-3; D may correspond to TRBD1 or TRBD2 (5 bases each). Trimming took 0 bases from V and 4 from J, leaving 15 bases between them. Per the germline V gene, CDR1 is SGHRS and CDR2 is YFSETQ. The CDR3 sequence is 16 residues long. CDR3 region: CASSLAGKGSPDTQYF. The CDR3 nucleotides are TGCGCCAGCAGCTTGGCCGGGAAGGGGTCCCCAGATACGCAGTATTTT.

This clonotype was recorded a few times. This sequence joins TRBV20-1 and TRBJ2-7, with TRBD2 matching over 8 bases. J was trimmed by 4 bases and V by 0 bases; bases with no gene match: 11. CDR3 length equals 16 residues. CDR1 is DFQATT, CDR2 SNEGSKA, per germline (reference sequence). CDR3 in DNA: TGCAGTGCTAGAGACCCCGCCGGGACTAGAAATTACGAGCAGTACTTC. It codes for CSARDPAGTRNYEQYF.

The chain links TRBV20-1 to TRBJ2-3; 8 bases are a match to TRBD2. With V trimmed by 2 bases and J by 1 base, 8 bases remained unmatched. CDR1 DFQATT and CDR2 SNEGSKA come from the germline V gene (reference sequence). This CDR3 is built from 16 residues. For the CDR3, the DNA is TGCAGTGCTAGATACGGGGGGGCCGAAGGCACAGATACGCAGTATTTT. This encodes CSARYGGAEGTDTQYF.

This clonotype was seen only a few times. The chain carries TRBV7-2 and TRBJ2-1, with D tentatively TRBD1 (6 bases). Germline CDR1 and CDR2: SGHTA and FQGNSA. The CDR3 sequence is 14 residues long. Trimming cost V 3 bases and J 2 bases, with 8 bases left between them. CDR3: CASSFGQPYNEQFF. Written as DNA, the CDR3 is TGTGCCAGCAGCTTCGGACAGCCCTACAATGAGCAGTTCTTC.